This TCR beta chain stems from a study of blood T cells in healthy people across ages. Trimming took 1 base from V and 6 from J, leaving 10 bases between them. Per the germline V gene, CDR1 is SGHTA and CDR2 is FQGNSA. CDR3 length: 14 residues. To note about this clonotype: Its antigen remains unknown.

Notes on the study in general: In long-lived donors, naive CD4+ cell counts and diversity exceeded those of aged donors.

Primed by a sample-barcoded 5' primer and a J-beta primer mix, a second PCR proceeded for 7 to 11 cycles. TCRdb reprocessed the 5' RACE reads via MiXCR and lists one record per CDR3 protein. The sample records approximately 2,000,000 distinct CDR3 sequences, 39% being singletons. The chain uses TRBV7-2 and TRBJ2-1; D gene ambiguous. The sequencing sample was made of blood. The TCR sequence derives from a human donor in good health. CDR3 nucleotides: TGTGCCAGCAGCTTAGGAGGCGACCGCAATGAGCAGTTCTTC. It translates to CASSLGGDRNEQFF.